One and the same sample provided the 20 T cell receptor beta chains below, sequenced in a study of beta chain features in type 1 diabetes. cDNA synthesis used the whole RNA isolate, giving expressed TCRB sequences. The repertoire was sequenced with immunoSEQ multiplex PCR; TCRdb's copy has only in-frame clones and lacks some. The sample comprises 300,000 to 350,000 clones, 15% to 20% of which are singletons, and 0.044% rests with the top ten. Sequencing was carried out using naive CD4+ T cells from blood. All receptors come from a woman between 18 and 29 years old in good health.

This clone was counted a few times. The chain links TRBV6-6 to TRBJ1-4; 12 positions agree with TRBD1. Germline V gene data show CDR1 as MNHNY and CDR2 as SVGAGI (reference sequence). The V and J ends lost 2 bases and 8 bases, in that order; junction bases with no gene match: 3. This CDR3 is built from 15 residues. The CDR3 nucleotides read TGTGCCAGCAGTTACGGGGACAGGGGGCAAGAAAAACTGTTTTTT. Translating it yields CASSYGDRGQEKLFF.

This sequence joins TRBV2 and TRBJ2-1; 12 nucleotides align to TRBD2. Losses at the gene ends were 4 bases for V and 10 bases for J; bases not matched to a gene: 8. CDR3 length: 15 residues. The germline CDR1 and CDR2 sequences are SNHLY and FYNNEI. The CDR3 region is CASSAGLAGRKEQFF. CDR3 nucleotides: TGTGCCAGCAGTGCTGGACTAGCGGGGAGGAAGGAGCAGTTCTTC.

Note on this clone: This sample includes further DNA sequences coding for the same CDR3. This sequence joins TRBV18 and TRBJ1-1; D call uncertain. Germline V gene data show CDR1 as KGHSH and CDR2 as LQKENI. CDR3 length equals 14 residues. The V end was cut by 1 base, the J end by 3 bases, with 9 bases between. The CDR3 is CASSPRRADTEAFF. For the CDR3, the DNA is TGTGCCAGCTCACCACGGCGCGCGGACACTGAAGCTTTCTTT.

This chain uses TRBV7-9 with TRBJ1-1, with a weak D call TRBD1 (6 bases). This CDR3 spans 15 amino acids. The V and J ends lost 2 bases and 2 bases respectively, with 12 bases between them. The V gene's germline CDR1 is SEHNR and CDR2 FQNEAQ (reference sequence). The CDR3 coding sequence is TGTGCCAGCAGCTTAATGGACAGCCCAAACACTGAAGCTTTCTTT. This translates into CASSLMDSPNTEAFF.

V and J are TRBV11-2 and TRBJ2-1; no clear D gene. Between the trimmed V and J ends, which lost 0 bases and 12 bases, there was a span of 9 bases. This CDR3 is built from 12 residues. Germline V gives CDR1 SGHAT, CDR2 FQNNGV. The CDR3 here is CASSLEFTRQFF. DNA of the CDR3: TGTGCCAGCAGCTTAGAGTTCACCAGGCAGTTCTTC. The full variable domain, completed using reference TRBV11-2 and TRBJ2-1, is EAGVAQSPRYKIIEKRQSVAFWCNPISGHATLYWYQQILGQGPKLLIQFQNNGVVDDSQLPKDRFSAERLKGVDSTLKIQPAKLEDSAVYLCASSLEFTRQFFGPGTRLTVL.

The V gene is TRBV11-1, the J gene TRBJ2-7, with D unclear. Germline V CDR1 and CDR2: SGHAT, FQDESV (reference sequence). The CDR3 is made up of 13 amino acids. Deletions cut 3 bases from V and 0 bases from J, with 6 bases between. Here the CDR3 DNA reads TGTGCCAGCAGCTTCGAGAGCTCCTACGAGCAGTACTTC. This translates into CASSFESSYEQYF.

Of note for this clone: In the same sample, other DNA sequences code for this CDR3. In DNA form, the CDR3 reads TGTGCCTGGAGTGTACGGGGGGATCAGCCCCAGCATTTT. Its protein product is CAWSVRGDQPQHF. The chain combines TRBV30 with TRBJ1-5; maybe TRBD1 (5 bases). V gave up 0 bases and J gave up 5 bases, with 8 bases separating them. The V gene's germline CDR1 is GTSNPN and CDR2 SVGIG (reference sequence). The CDR3 is 13 amino acids.

This clone has only a few counts. The chain combines TRBV30 with TRBJ2-1; TRBD2 aligns across 13 bases. Unmatched junction bases numbered 7, after V lost 2 bases and J lost 3 bases. CDR1 is GTSNPN, CDR2 SVGIG, per germline (reference sequence). This CDR3 region has 17 residues. CDR3 DNA sequence: TGTGCCTGGAGTCGCGGACTAGCGGGGGACCTCTACAATGAGCAGTTCTTC. Its protein product is CAWSRGLAGDLYNEQFF.

The rearrangement joins TRBV18 to TRBJ2-7; TRBD1 aligns across 8 bases. After removal of 6 bases from V and 2 bases from J, the junction contained 6 bases not matched to a gene. CDR1 KGHSH and CDR2 LQKENI come from the germline V gene. The length of the CDR3 is 14 residues. CDR3 in amino acids: CASSAGQGPYEQYF. In DNA form, the CDR3 reads TGTGCCAGCTCGGCTGGACAGGGACCCTACGAGCAGTACTTC. The full variable domain, in which reference TRBV18 and TRBJ2-7 provide the parts outside the CDR3, is NAGVMQNPRHLVRRRGQEARLRCSPMKGHSHVYWYRQLPEEGLKFMVYLQKENIIDESGMPKERFSAEFPKEGPSILRIQQVVRGDSAAYFCASSAGQGPYEQYFGPGTRLTVT.

The chain uses TRBV10-3 and TRBJ2-5; tentative D call: TRBD2 (5 bases). CDR1 ENHRY and CDR2 SYGVKD come from the germline V gene. CDR3 length: 14 amino acids. Trimming shortened V by 3 bases and J by 4 bases, and 12 bases separated the two germline ends. In DNA form, the CDR3 reads TGTGCCATCAGTGATGTGGGAGAAGCAGAGACCCAGTACTTC. Protein sequence: CAISDVGEAETQYF.

The V and J genes are TRBV10-1 and TRBJ2-1; 13 bases are shared with TRBD2. V shed 2 bases and J 3 bases; nucleotides not matched to a gene: 1. Germline loops: CDR1 WNHNN, CDR2 SYGVQD (reference sequence). This CDR3 spans 16 amino acids. The chain's CDR3 is CASSEGLAGVYNEQFF. DNA of the CDR3: TGCGCCAGCAGTGAGGGACTAGCGGGAGTCTACAATGAGCAGTTCTTC.

This clone was detected a few times. The sample carries other DNA sequences with the same CDR3. The chain is built from TRBV18 and TRBJ1-1; perhaps TRBD1 as D (6 bases). The germline V gene has CDR1 KGHSH and CDR2 LQKENI. Trimming cost V 3 bases and J 0 bases, with 8 bases left between them. The CDR3 extends over 14 amino acids. This chain's CDR3 is CASSPDSMNTEAFF. As DNA, the CDR3 is TGTGCCAGCTCACCGGACAGCATGAACACTGAAGCTTTCTTT.

The genes are TRBV5-4 and TRBJ2-7, with no clear D. The germline gives CDR1 SGHNT, CDR2 YYREEE (reference sequence). This CDR3 has 14 amino acids. Trimming removed 3 bases at V and 3 bases at J, with 13 bases between. CDR3 amino acids: CASSSRTDNYEQYF. The CDR3 DNA is TGTGCCAGCAGCTCGCGTACAGACAACTACGAGCAGTACTTC.

The chain recombines TRBV18 with TRBJ2-7, with a tentative D call TRBD1 (6 bases). From germline, CDR1 is KGHSH and CDR2 LQKENI. Trimming removed 5 bases at V and 7 bases at J, with 18 bases between. This CDR3 is built from 14 residues. This chain's CDR3 is CASSSGDGPREQYF. CDR3 coding DNA: TGTGCCAGCTCATCAGGGGACGGCCCCCGGGAGCAGTACTTC. The full variable domain, its missing parts supplied by reference TRBV18 and TRBJ2-7, is NAGVMQNPRHLVRRRGQEARLRCSPMKGHSHVYWYRQLPEEGLKFMVYLQKENIIDESGMPKERFSAEFPKEGPSILRIQQVVRGDSAAYFCASSSGDGPREQYFGPGTRLTVT.

The rearrangement joins TRBV9 to TRBJ1-1, with D maybe TRBD1 (5 bases). Germline CDR1 reads SGDLS; CDR2 reads YYNGEE. Trimming shortened V by 0 bases and J by 7 bases, and 13 bases separated the two germline ends. The CDR3 has 14 amino acids. The DNA of the CDR3 is TGTGCCAGCAGCGTAGTAGGGGCTAGTGGTGAAGCTTTCTTT. It encodes CASSVVGASGEAFF.

This clone has just a few counts. The chain uses TRBV7-2 and TRBJ2-5; 12 positions match TRBD2. J lost 4 bases, V lost 5 bases, and 11 bases had no gene match. The CDR3 extends over 17 amino acids. CDR1 is SGHTA and CDR2 is FQGNSA in the germline V gene. The CDR3 protein is CASSRTSGRIRGETQYF. The CDR3 DNA follows: TGTGCCAGCAGCAGAACTAGCGGGAGGATAAGGGGAGAGACCCAGTACTTC.

This rearrangement joins TRBV4-3 to TRBJ2-7; the D gene is possibly TRBD2 (5 bases). The CDR3 consists of 15 residues. V was trimmed by 0 bases and J by 2 bases, leaving 11 bases between them. CDR1 and CDR2 from the germline V gene are LGHNA and YSLEER. CDR3 nucleotides: TGCGCCAGCAGCCAAGATTCGGGCGGGCCCTACGAGCAGTACTTC. The encoded protein is CASSQDSGGPYEQYF.

This clone was counted a few times. The chain recombines TRBV7-3 with TRBJ2-1, with a possible D match to TRBD2 (5 bases). This CDR3 comprises 14 residues. Per germline, CDR1 SGHTA and CDR2 FQGTGA. V was cut by 2 bases and J by 4 bases, with 9 bases left in between. CDR3 protein: CASSLHGKYNEQFF. Here the CDR3 DNA reads TGTGCCAGCAGCTTACACGGGAAATACAATGAGCAGTTCTTC.

The table lists this clone with a few counts. The junction differs from germline at one of its ends, possibly a read error. J is TRBJ2-1 and V is TRBV29-1, with 8 bases fitting TRBD2. The CDR3 spans 14 residues. Per germline, CDR1 SQVTM and CDR2 ANQGSEA. CDR3 region: CSAEGEAGGNEQFF. As DNA, the CDR3 is TGCAGCGCTGAAGGAGAGGCGGGAGGAAATGAGCAGTTCTTC.

This sequence joins TRBV7-8 and TRBJ2-5, with TRBD1 matching over 7 bases. V was pared by 5 bases and J by 1 base, with 7 bases of the junction left unmatched. Germline V gene data show CDR1 as SGHVS and CDR2 as FQNEAQ. The CDR3 extends over 15 amino acids. CDR3 coding DNA: TGTGCCAGCAGCCCTAGACAGGGCCGCCAAGAGACCCAGTACTTC. Translation: CASSPRQGRQETQYF.